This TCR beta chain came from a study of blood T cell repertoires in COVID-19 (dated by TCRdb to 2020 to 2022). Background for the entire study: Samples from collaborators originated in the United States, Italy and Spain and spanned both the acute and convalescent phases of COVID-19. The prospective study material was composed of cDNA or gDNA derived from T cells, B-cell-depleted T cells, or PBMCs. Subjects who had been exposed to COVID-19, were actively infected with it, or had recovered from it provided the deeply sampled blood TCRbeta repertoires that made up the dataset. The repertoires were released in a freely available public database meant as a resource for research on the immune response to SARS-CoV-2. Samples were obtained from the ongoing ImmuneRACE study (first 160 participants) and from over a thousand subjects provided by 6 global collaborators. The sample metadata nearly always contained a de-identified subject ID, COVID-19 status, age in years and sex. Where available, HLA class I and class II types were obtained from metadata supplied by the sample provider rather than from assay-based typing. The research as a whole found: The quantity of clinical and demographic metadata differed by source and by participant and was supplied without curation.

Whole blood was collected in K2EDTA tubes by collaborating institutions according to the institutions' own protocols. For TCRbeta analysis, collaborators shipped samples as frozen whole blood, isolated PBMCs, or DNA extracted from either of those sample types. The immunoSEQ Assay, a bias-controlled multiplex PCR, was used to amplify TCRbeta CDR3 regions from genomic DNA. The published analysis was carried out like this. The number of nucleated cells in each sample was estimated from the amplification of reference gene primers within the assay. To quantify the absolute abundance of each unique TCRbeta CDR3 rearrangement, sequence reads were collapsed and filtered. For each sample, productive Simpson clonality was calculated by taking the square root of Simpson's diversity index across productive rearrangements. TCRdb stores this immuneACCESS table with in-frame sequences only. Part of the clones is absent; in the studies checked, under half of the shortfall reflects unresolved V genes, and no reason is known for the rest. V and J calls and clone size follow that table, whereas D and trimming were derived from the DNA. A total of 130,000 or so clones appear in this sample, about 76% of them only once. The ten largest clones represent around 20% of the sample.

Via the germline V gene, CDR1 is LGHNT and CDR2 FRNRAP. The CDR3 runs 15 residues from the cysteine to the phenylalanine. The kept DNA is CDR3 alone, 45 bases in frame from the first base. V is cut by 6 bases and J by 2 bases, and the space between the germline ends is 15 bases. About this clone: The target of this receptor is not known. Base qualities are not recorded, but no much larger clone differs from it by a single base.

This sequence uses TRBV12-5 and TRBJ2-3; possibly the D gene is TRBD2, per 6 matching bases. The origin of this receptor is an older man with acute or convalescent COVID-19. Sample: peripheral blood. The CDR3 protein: CASGYGTSTTDTQYF. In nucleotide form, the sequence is TGTGCTAGTGGCTACGGGACTTCCACCACAGATACGCAGTATTTT. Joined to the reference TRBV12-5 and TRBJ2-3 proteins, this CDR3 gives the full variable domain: DARVTQTPRHKVTEMGQEVTMRCQPILGHNTVFWYRQTMMQGLELLAYFRNRAPLDDSGMPKDRFSAEMPDATLATLKIQPSEPRDSAVYFCASGYGTSTTDTQYFGPGTRLTVL.